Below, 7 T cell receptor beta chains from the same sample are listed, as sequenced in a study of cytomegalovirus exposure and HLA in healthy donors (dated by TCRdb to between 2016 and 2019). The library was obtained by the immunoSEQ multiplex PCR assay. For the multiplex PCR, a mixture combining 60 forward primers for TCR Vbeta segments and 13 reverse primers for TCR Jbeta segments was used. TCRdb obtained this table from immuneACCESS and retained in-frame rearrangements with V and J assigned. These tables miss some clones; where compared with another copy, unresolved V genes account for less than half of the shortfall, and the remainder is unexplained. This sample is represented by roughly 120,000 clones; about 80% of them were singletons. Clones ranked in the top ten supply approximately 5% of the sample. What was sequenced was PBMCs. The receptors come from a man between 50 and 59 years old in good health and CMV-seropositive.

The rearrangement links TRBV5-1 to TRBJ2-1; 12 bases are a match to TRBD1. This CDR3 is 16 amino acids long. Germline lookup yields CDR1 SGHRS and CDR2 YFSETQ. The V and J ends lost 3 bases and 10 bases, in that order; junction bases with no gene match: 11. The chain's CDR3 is CASSSPSGQGAEEQFF. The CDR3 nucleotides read TGCGCCAGCAGCTCACCCTCGGGACAGGGGGCGGAGGAGCAGTTCTTC.

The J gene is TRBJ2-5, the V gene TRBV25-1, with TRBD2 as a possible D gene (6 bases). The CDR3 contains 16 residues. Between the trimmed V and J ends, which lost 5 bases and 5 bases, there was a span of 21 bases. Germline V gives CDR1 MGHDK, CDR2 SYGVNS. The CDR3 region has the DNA TGTGCCAGCAGTCCCCGATTGGGCCGGGGACTGGAGACCCAGTACTTC. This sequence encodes CASSPRLGRGLETQYF.

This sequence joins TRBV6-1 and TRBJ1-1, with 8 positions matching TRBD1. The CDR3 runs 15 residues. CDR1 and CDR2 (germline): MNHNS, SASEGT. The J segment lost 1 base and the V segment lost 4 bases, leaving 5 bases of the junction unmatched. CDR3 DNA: TGTGCCAGCAGTGCCGCCGGGACAGGGAACACTGAAGCTTTCTTT. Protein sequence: CASSAAGTGNTEAFF.

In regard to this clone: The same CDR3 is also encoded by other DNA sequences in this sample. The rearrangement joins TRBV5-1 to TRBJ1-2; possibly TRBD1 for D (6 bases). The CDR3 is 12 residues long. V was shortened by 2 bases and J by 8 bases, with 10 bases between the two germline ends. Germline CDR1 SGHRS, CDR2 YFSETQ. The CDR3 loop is CASSLQGLGYTF. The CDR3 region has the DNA TGCGCCAGCAGCTTACAGGGATTAGGCTACACCTTC.

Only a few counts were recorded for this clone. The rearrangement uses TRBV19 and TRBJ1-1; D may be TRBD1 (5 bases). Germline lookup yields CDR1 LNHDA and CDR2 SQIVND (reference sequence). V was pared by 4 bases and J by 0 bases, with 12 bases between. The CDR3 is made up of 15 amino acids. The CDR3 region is CASSTGGTMNTEAFF. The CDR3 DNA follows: TGTGCCAGTAGTACGGGAGGGACGATGAACACTGAAGCTTTCTTT.

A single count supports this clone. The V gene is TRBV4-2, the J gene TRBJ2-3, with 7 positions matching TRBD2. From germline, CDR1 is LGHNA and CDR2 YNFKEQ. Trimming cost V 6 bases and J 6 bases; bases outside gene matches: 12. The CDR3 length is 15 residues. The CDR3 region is CASSQYDAGVDTQYF. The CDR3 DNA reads TGTGCCAGCAGTCAGTACGATGCGGGAGTGGATACGCAGTATTTT.

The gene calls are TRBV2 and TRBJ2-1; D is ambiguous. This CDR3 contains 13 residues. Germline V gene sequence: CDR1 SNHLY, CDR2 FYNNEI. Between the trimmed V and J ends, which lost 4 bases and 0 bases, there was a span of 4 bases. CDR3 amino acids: CASSASSYNEQFF. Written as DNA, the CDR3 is TGTGCCAGCAGTGCGAGCTCCTACAATGAGCAGTTCTTC.